These 15 T cell receptor beta chains were all obtained from the same sample, sequenced in a study of post-analysis software for immune sequencing data. General study findings and limits: Controls had lower frequencies than patients of about five TRBV segments, which included TRBV5-6, TRBV5-1 and TRBV20-1.

The authors incorporated unique molecular identifiers into the TCR beta cDNA libraries. TCRdb analysed the PCR reads with MiXCR anew, one entry per CDR3 protein. The table shows approximately 770,000 distinct CDR3 sequences, with approximately 44% occurring only once. These receptors' targets are unknown. Sequenced input: blood. These receptors were taken from a girl between 5 and 17 years old with multiple sclerosis.

As to this clonotype: Sequence at one end of the junction differs from germline and may be a read error. The chain couples TRBV4-1 to TRBJ2-3; a possible D gene is TRBD1 (5 bases). The CDR3 covers 17 residues. Germline lookup yields CDR1 MGHRA and CDR2 YSYEKL. CDR3: CASSQVGTGLIGDAQYF. In DNA, the CDR3 is TGCGCCAGCAGCCAAGTTGGCACAGGCCTTATCGGAGATGCGCAGTATTTT.

This clonotype has more than one count but fewer than ten. This chain connects TRBV6-5 to TRBJ2-1; possibly TRBD1 for D (6 bases). CDR3 length: 13 residues. Trimming cost V 4 bases and J 9 bases, with 13 bases left between them. In germline, CDR1 is MNHEY, CDR2 SVGAGI. CDR3 nucleotides: TGTGCCAGCAGTTTGGGGGACACGGGTGAGCAGTTCTTC. Amino acids: CASSLGDTGEQFF.

The table lists this clonotype with a few counts. This sequence joins TRBV12-3 or TRBV12-4 and TRBJ1-1; D not resolved. This CDR3 region has 15 residues. The germline V and J ends were trimmed by 3 bases and 1 base, with 12 bases remaining between them. This chain's CDR3 is CASSLLQSQNTEAFF. In DNA form, the CDR3 reads TGTGCCAGCAGTTTGCTACAGTCCCAGAACACTGAAGCTTTCTTT.

The sample holds a few counts of this clonotype. V gene TRBV3-1 combines with J gene TRBJ2-5; weak D call: TRBD2 (6 bases). V was shortened by 0 bases and J by 0 bases, with 23 bases between the two germline ends. The germline V gene has CDR1 LGHDT and CDR2 YNNKEL (reference sequence). The length of the CDR3 is 20 residues. CDR3 protein: CASSQEWEVGGRPHQETQYF. The CDR3 nucleotides read TGTGCCAGCAGCCAAGAGTGGGAGGTTGGTGGGAGGCCTCACCAAGAGACCCAGTACTTC.

The chain joins TRBV7-2 to TRBJ2-3; no definite D call. V shed 0 bases and J shed 6 bases, with 13 bases lying between them. The CDR3 is 15 residues long. Per the germline V gene, CDR1 is SGHTA and CDR2 is FQGNSA. CDR3 amino acids: CASSLASSPVDTQYF. The CDR3 coding sequence is TGTGCCAGCAGCTTAGCTTCCAGCCCCGTGGATACGCAGTATTTT.

The chain uses TRBV12-3 or TRBV12-4 and TRBJ2-1; 12 bases match TRBD2. The CDR3 has 14 amino acids. V trimming: 4 bases; J trimming: 8 bases; junction bases outside the gene matches: 3. CDR3 residues: CASSSSGRGDEQFF. DNA for the CDR3: TGTGCCAGCAGTTCTAGCGGGAGGGGGGATGAGCAGTTCTTC.

This clonotype was seen a few times. The rearrangement joins TRBV20-1 to TRBJ1-2; no firm D call. Germline values: CDR1 DFQATT, CDR2 SNEGSKA (reference sequence). CDR3 size: 15 residues. Trimming took 3 bases from V and 4 from J, leaving 18 bases between them. The CDR3 DNA reads TGCAGTGCTAGTGAAGGGATGACATTATTCTATGGCTACACCTTC. Translating it yields CSASEGMTLFYGYTF.

This clonotype showed up just a few times. The genes are TRBV3-1 and TRBJ1-2; D ambiguous. V was clipped by 0 bases and J by 13 bases, with 18 bases between them. Per the germline V gene, CDR1 is LGHDT and CDR2 is YNNKEL (reference sequence). This CDR3 is 14 amino acids long. DNA for the CDR3: TGTGCCAGCAGCCAAGATCAACGGGCGACCAGGTGCACCTTC. Translating it yields CASSQDQRATRCTF.

The chain uses TRBV20-1 and TRBJ2-3; D is undetermined. There are 12 residues in the CDR3. Germline CDR1 is DFQATT and CDR2 is SNEGSKA (reference sequence). CDR3 region: CSLSRGTDTQYF. CDR3 DNA sequence: TGCAGCCTCTCGCGCGGCACAGATACGCAGTATTTT.

The CDR3 sequence is CSARVNEQFF. Written as DNA, the CDR3 is TGCAGTGCTAGAGTTAATGAGCAGTTCTTC. This chain uses TRBV20-1 with TRBJ2-1, with unresolved D. The germline V and J ends were trimmed by 1 base and 7 bases, with 2 bases remaining between them. From germline, CDR1 is DFQATT and CDR2 SNEGSKA (reference sequence). The CDR3 extends over 10 amino acids.

This clonotype was counted only a few times. J is TRBJ2-1 and V is TRBV6-6; D remains unclear. With 2 bases removed from V and 9 bases from J, the gap between germline ends came to 14 bases. Germline loops: CDR1 MNHNY, CDR2 SVGAGI (reference sequence). This CDR3 has 14 residues. CDR3 coding DNA: TGTGCCAGCAGTTACCCAGAGCGTGGACGTGAGCAGTTCTTC. Protein sequence: CASSYPERGREQFF.

The CDR3 nucleotides are TGTGCCAGCAGTCCGGGGGGCGTAGGGCCAACCTACGAGCAGTACTTC. Its protein product is CASSPGGVGPTYEQYF. The chain links TRBV12-3 or TRBV12-4 to TRBJ2-7; D perhaps matches TRBD2 (7 bases). The V end lost 5 bases, the J end lost 2 bases, and 19 bases lay between the germline ends. The CDR3 runs to 16 residues.

In this sample, this clonotype turned up once. The chain links TRBV10-3 to TRBJ2-1, with no clear D. V shed 0 bases and J shed 2 bases, with 8 bases lying between them. Germline V CDR1 and CDR2: ENHRY, SYGVKD. CDR3 length: 15 amino acids. The CDR3 reads CAISESGVPYNEQFF. The DNA of the CDR3 is TGTGCCATCAGTGAGTCTGGGGTCCCCTACAATGAGCAGTTCTTC.

CDR3 bases: TGTGCCAGCAGCTTAACAGGAGATAACTATGGCTACACCTTC. This encodes CASSLTGDNYGYTF. The chain combines TRBV7-9 with TRBJ1-2, with a weak D call TRBD1 (5 bases). The V end was cut by 2 bases, the J end by 1 base, with 8 bases between. The CDR3 length is 14 residues. CDR1 is SEHNR, CDR2 FQNEAQ, per germline (reference sequence).

In its sample, this clonotype was seen a few times. The chain links TRBV7-9 to TRBJ2-1; a weak D match, TRBD2 (5 bases). The germline V gene has CDR1 SEHNR and CDR2 FQNEAQ (reference sequence). The CDR3 has 15 residues. Trimming pared 5 bases from V and 3 bases from J, leaving 14 bases between. The CDR3 nucleotides are TGTGCCAGCAGCCCTCGAACGGGGTTCTACAATGAGCAGTTCTTC. Amino acid sequence: CASSPRTGFYNEQFF.